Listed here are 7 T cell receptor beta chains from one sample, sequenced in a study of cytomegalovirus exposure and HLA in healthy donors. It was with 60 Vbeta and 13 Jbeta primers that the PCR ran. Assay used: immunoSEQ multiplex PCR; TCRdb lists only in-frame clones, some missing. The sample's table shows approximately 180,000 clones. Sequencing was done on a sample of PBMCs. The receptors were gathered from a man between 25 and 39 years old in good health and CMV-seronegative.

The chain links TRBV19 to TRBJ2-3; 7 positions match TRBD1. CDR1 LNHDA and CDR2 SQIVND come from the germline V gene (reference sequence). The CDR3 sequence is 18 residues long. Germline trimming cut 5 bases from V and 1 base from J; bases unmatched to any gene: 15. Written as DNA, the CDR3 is TGTGCCAGTAGTCATCCCGGTGGACAGGTCGACGGCACAGATACGCAGTATTTT. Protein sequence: CASSHPGGQVDGTDTQYF.

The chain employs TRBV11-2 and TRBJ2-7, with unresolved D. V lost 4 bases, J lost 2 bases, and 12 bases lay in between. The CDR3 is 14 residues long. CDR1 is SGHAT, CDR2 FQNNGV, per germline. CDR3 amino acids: CASSSQAGTYEQYF. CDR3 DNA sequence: TGTGCCAGCAGCTCGCAGGCTGGCACCTACGAGCAGTACTTC.

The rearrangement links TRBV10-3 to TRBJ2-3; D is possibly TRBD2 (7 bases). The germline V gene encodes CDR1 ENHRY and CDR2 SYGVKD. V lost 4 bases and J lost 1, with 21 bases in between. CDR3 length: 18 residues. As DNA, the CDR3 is TGTGCCATCAGTGGGTCTCCTCTAGCGGAGGGGGGCACAGATACGCAGTATTTT. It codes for CAISGSPLAEGGTDTQYF.

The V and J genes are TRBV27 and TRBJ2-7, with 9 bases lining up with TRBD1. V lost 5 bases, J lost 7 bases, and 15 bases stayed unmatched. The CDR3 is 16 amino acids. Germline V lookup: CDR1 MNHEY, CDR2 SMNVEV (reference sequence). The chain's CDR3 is CASSPSRGQGRGEQYF. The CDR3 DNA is TGTGCCAGCAGTCCCTCCAGAGGACAGGGGAGAGGGGAGCAGTACTTC.

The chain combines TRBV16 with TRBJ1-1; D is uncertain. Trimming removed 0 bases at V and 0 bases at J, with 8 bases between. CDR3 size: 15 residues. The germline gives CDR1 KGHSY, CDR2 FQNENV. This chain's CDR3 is CASSQSRGMNTEAFF. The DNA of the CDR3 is TGTGCCAGCAGCCAATCGAGAGGGATGAACACTGAAGCTTTCTTT.

The CDR3 DNA is TGTGCCAGCAGCTTTGGGGGCGGCTTTCCTGAAGCTTTCTTT. It codes for CASSFGGGFPEAFF. The chain uses TRBV7-9 and TRBJ1-1, with D possibly matching TRBD1 (6 bases). V was cut by 3 bases and J by 6 bases, with 14 bases left in between. CDR3 length: 14 residues. CDR1 and CDR2 (germline): SEHNR, FQNEAQ (reference sequence).

CDR3 coding DNA: TGTGCCAGTAGTGCCATAGAACAGCCCCAGCATTTT. Its protein product is CASSAIEQPQHF. The J gene is TRBJ1-5, the V gene TRBV19; D not certain. Trimming took 5 bases from V and 7 from J, leaving 9 bases between them. Germline V CDR1 and CDR2: LNHDA, SQIVND (reference sequence). The CDR3 loop spans 12 amino acids.